The subject of this entry is one TCR beta chain. The sample is drawn from a study of cytomegalovirus exposure and HLA in healthy donors. Per germline, CDR1 SGHDT and CDR2 YYEEEE. This CDR3 has 16 amino acids. The V end lost 0 bases, the J end lost 0 bases, and 12 bases lay between the germline ends. Researchers ran the PCR with 60 Vbeta and 13 Jbeta primers. The data were produced by immunoSEQ multiplex PCR, yet TCRdb's version contains in-frame clones alone and is incomplete. The repertoire holds 110,000 or so clones, with about four fifths as singletons. The chain carries TRBV5-6 and TRBJ1-2; no clear D. This TCR came from a young woman in good health and CMV-seronegative. The specimen was PBMCs. DNA for the CDR3: TGTGCCAGCAGCTTGGTAATAGGGAGACCTAACTATGGCTACACCTTC. Its translation: CASSLVIGRPNYGYTF.